This T cell receptor beta chain was sequenced during a study of T-cell reconstitution after alpha-beta-depleted transplantation in children. Notes on the study in general: Several hundred rapidly expanded clones from non-depleted graft cells reportedly supplied alpha-beta T cells about two months post-transplant.

The CDR3 contains 16 residues. Germline CDR1 is SGHRS and CDR2 is YFSETQ. Unmatched junction bases numbered 8, after V lost 2 bases and J lost 2 bases. This clonotype was counted ten times or more. Its antigen is not identified. As it was prepared, the TCRbeta library received unique molecular identifiers. TCRdb called the PCR reads again in MiXCR, with one record for every CDR3 protein. The data contain some 43,000 distinct CDR3 sequences, around 9% of them singletons. Sequenced material: PBMCs, mostly from graft donor cells, taken 60 days after TCRalphabeta/CD19-depleted stem cell transplant. V and J are TRBV5-1 and TRBJ2-5; 8 nucleotides line up with TRBD2. The sequence was obtained from a male patient aged 2-15 years who had a stem cell transplant for chronic granulomatous disease, so the T cells may come from the graft donor. CDR3 in DNA: TGCGCCAGCAGCTTCGTTCCGGGAGGGCTTCAAGAGACCCAGTACTTC. This gives the protein CASSFVPGGLQETQYF.